The 32 T cell receptor beta chains below all came from one sample that was sequenced in a study of CD8+ T cells in alopecia areata. Sample treatment: oral pan-JAK inhibitor, 5-10 mg twice daily. Extracted from the samples, RNA was reverse transcribed into cDNA to serve as the sequencing template. Libraries were prepared by immunoSEQ multiplex PCR; TCRdb keeps only in-frame clonotypes and omits some of them. The sample records about 140,000 clones, around 86% being singletons. Material: CD8+ T cells sorted from blood, obtained at week 4, from a patient treated with tofacitinib. The receptors here all came from a human donor with alopecia areata.

The chain is built from TRBV1 and TRBJ2-3; the D call TRBD2 from the table was never checked on the DNA. TRBV1 is a pseudogene locus. The CDR3 loop spans 16 amino acids. CDR3 DNA: TGCACCAGCAGCCAATGGGGAGGGCGCGACACAGATACGCAGTATTTT. Translation gives CTSSQWGGRDTDTQYF.

CDR3 region: CASSLFSDTQYF. CDR3 bases: TGCGCCAGCAGTTTATTCTCAGATACGCAGTATTTT. J is TRBJ2-3 and V is TRBV4-1; unclear D gene. Trimming stripped 6 bases from V and 4 bases from J, with 8 bases between. The CDR3 totals 12 residues. Germline CDR1 is MGHRA and CDR2 is YSYEKL.

The J gene is TRBJ1-1, the V gene TRBV19, with D possibly matching TRBD1 (5 bases). Trimming took off 7 bases at V and 5 bases at J, with 17 bases between the two ends. Germline-derived CDR1 and CDR2 are LNHDA and SQIVND (reference sequence). CDR3 length equals 14 residues. The CDR3 sequence is CASTIGGEGTEAFF. CDR3 coding DNA: TGTGCCAGTACTATTGGAGGTGAGGGGACTGAAGCTTTCTTT.

V gene TRBV9 combines with J gene TRBJ2-6, with D uncertain. V was clipped by 3 bases and J by 0 bases, with 10 bases between them. Looked up from germline, CDR1 is SGDLS and CDR2 is YYNGEE. This CDR3 contains 16 residues. The CDR3 sequence is CASSAPSGSGANVLTF. CDR3 nucleotides: TGTGCCAGCAGCGCCCCTTCGGGCTCTGGGGCCAACGTCCTGACTTTC.

V usage is TRBV29-1 and J usage is TRBJ1-2; no definite D call. The CDR3 totals 12 residues. Germline CDR1 and CDR2: SQVTM and ANQGSEA. Trimming left V 2 bases short and J 5 bases short, with 9 bases between. The CDR3 is CSVEYGDYGYTF. Here the CDR3 DNA reads TGCAGCGTTGAATACGGGGATTATGGCTACACCTTC.

This clone appeared once. The V call is TRBV7-9, the J call TRBJ2-7; D remains ambiguous. CDR3 length equals 13 residues. V gave up 1 base and J gave up 3 bases, with 7 bases separating them. From germline, CDR1 is SEHNR and CDR2 FQNEAQ (reference sequence). The CDR3 spells CASSLGDIYEQYF. As DNA, the CDR3 is TGTGCCAGCAGCTTAGGAGACATCTACGAGCAGTACTTC.

V gene TRBV5-4 combines with J gene TRBJ1-6; D unclear. Trimming shortened V by 1 base and J by 8 bases, and 13 bases separated the two germline ends. The CDR3 contains 15 residues. Germline V gene lookup returns CDR1 SGHNT and CDR2 YYREEE (reference sequence). CDR3 in amino acids: CASSLRGIWHSPLHF. As DNA, the CDR3 is TGTGCCAGCAGCTTGCGAGGGATTTGGCATTCACCCCTCCACTTT. Full variable domain (rest looked up from reference TRBV5-4 and TRBJ1-6): ETGVTQSPTHLIKTRGQQVTLRCSSQSGHNTVSWYQQALGQGPQFIFQYYREEENGRGNFPPRFSGLQFPNYSSELNVNALELDDSALYLCASSLRGIWHSPLHFGNGTRLTVT.

The chain has TRBV9 and TRBJ1-5, with TRBD1 identical over 7 bases. Germline trimming cut 4 bases from V and 3 bases from J; bases unmatched to any gene: 7. Germline values: CDR1 SGDLS, CDR2 YYNGEE. This CDR3 is built from 15 residues. The CDR3 DNA follows: TGTGCCAGCAGCCCTAGTGGGACAGACAATCAGCCCCAGCATTTT. This codes for CASSPSGTDNQPQHF.

The rearrangement links TRBV5-1 to TRBJ1-1, with TRBD1 matching over 12 bases. This CDR3 comprises 17 residues. Germline trimming cut 3 bases from V and 0 bases from J; bases unmatched to any gene: 6. Per germline, CDR1 SGHRS and CDR2 YFSETQ. The CDR3 region is CASSYGTGGKMNTEAFF. The CDR3 DNA sequence: TGCGCCAGCAGCTATGGGACAGGGGGCAAGATGAACACTGAAGCTTTCTTT.

The chain has TRBV14 and TRBJ1-1; D gene unclear. The CDR3 covers 12 residues. CDR1 and CDR2 from the germline V gene are SGHDN and FVKESK. V gave up 4 bases and J gave up 5 bases, with 8 bases separating them. This CDR3 is CASSPLGTEAFF. In nucleotides, the CDR3 is TGTGCCAGCAGCCCTTTGGGGACTGAAGCTTTCTTT.

CDR3 nucleotide sequence: TGTGCCAGCAGTCCTAAAACACGGGACTTCTACGAGCAGTACTTC. Translated: CASSPKTRDFYEQYF. The gene calls are TRBV25-1 and TRBJ2-7; the D gene is possibly TRBD2 (6 bases). Trimming shortened V by 5 bases and J by 3 bases, and 17 bases separated the two germline ends. Germline CDR1 is MGHDK and CDR2 is SYGVNS. The CDR3 is made up of 15 amino acids.

The chain carries TRBV29-1 and TRBJ2-1; maybe TRBD2 (6 bases). CDR3 size: 14 residues. V was shortened by 5 bases and J by 5 bases, with 16 bases between the two germline ends. CDR1 is SQVTM and CDR2 is ANQGSEA in the germline V gene. The CDR3 bases are TGCAGCGTTTGGGGGGACGGAGAACACAATGAGCAGTTCTTC. It is translated as CSVWGDGEHNEQFF.

The chain carries TRBV13 and TRBJ1-1; weak D call: TRBD1 (6 bases). The CDR3 length is 15 residues. V dropped 3 bases and J dropped 0 bases, with 11 bases sitting between them. From germline, CDR1 is PRHDT and CDR2 FYEKMQ (reference sequence). This chain's CDR3 is CASSFRDTVNTEAFF. The CDR3 region has the DNA TGTGCCAGCAGCTTCAGGGACACCGTGAACACTGAAGCTTTCTTT. Drawing the rest from reference TRBV13 and TRBJ1-1, the complete variable domain is AAGVIQSPRHLIKEKRETATLKCYPIPRHDTVYWYQQGPGQDPQFLISFYEKMQSDKGSIPDRFSAQQFSDYHSELNMSSLELGDSALYFCASSFRDTVNTEAFFGQGTRLTVV.

The genes are TRBV27 and TRBJ2-7; 7 bases are shared with TRBD2. Germline CDR1 is MNHEY and CDR2 is SMNVEV (reference sequence). The V segment lost 4 bases and the J segment 7 bases; nucleotides outside the gene matches: 7. This CDR3 comprises 13 residues. CDR3 nucleotides: TGTGCCAGCAGTTCTGGACTAGTCGGGGAGCAGTACTTC. Translating it yields CASSSGLVGEQYF.

In this sample, this clone turned up once. The CDR3 loop is CASSSPGLASGELFF. The CDR3 DNA follows: TGTGCCAGCAGTTCGCCGGGACTAGCGTCCGGGGAGCTGTTTTTT. V and J are TRBV6-5 and TRBJ2-2; 10 bases match TRBD2. With V trimmed by 4 bases and J by 6 bases, 5 bases remained unmatched. CDR1 MNHEY and CDR2 SVGAGI come from the germline V gene. The CDR3 has 15 residues.

The chain combines TRBV28 with TRBJ1-5; D not certain. CDR1 is MDHEN, CDR2 SYDVKM, per germline. The CDR3 spans 16 residues. Trimming stripped 4 bases from V and 6 bases from J, with 19 bases between. As DNA, the CDR3 is TGTGCCAGCAGTTCCTCGACAAGGGAAGAGGGTCAGCCCCAGCATTTT. Protein product: CASSSSTREEGQPQHF.

This chain links TRBV27 with TRBJ2-7, with 7 bases fitting TRBD2. The CDR3 covers 16 residues. The trim removed 3 bases at V and 5 bases at J, leaving 13 bases unmatched. The germline CDR1 and CDR2 sequences are MNHEY and SMNVEV (reference sequence). The CDR3 nucleotides read TGTGCCAGCAGTTTGTCGAGCGGGGTACTCGGAGACGAGCAGTACTTC. It translates to CASSLSSGVLGDEQYF.

This clone was picked up one time. The chain combines TRBV7-9 with TRBJ2-3; 7 bases agree with TRBD1. The trim removed 5 bases at V and 4 bases at J, leaving 6 bases unmatched. The CDR3 spans 14 residues. CDR1 and CDR2 from the germline V gene are SEHNR and FQNEAQ (reference sequence). CDR3 bases: TGTGCCAGCAGCGGACAGGAATCACCAGATACGCAGTATTTT. Translated: CASSGQESPDTQYF. The entire variable domain, with the rest obtained from reference TRBV7-9 and TRBJ2-3, is as follows: DTGVSQNPRHKITKRGQNVTFRCDPISEHNRLYWYRQTLGQGPEFLTYFQNEAQLEKSRLLSDRFSAERPKGSFSTLEIQRTEQGDSAMYLCASSGQESPDTQYFGPGTRLTVL.

This clone was detected only a few times. J is TRBJ2-2 and V is TRBV29-1; D not resolved. Per the germline V gene, CDR1 is SQVTM and CDR2 is ANQGSEA. V was trimmed by 3 bases and J by 3 bases, leaving 14 bases between them. This CDR3 spans 15 amino acids. CDR3 sequence reads: CSVEIGSEYTGELFF. CDR3 in DNA: TGCAGCGTTGAGATAGGGTCCGAGTACACCGGGGAGCTGTTTTTT.

V gene TRBV29-1 combines with J gene TRBJ2-2, with 7 bases lining up with TRBD1. CDR3 size: 12 residues. Germline-derived CDR1 and CDR2 are SQVTM and ANQGSEA. The V gene end was trimmed by 7 bases and the J gene end by 3 bases; junction bases not matched to a gene: 2. This chain's CDR3 is CSGQGDTGELFF. The CDR3 DNA is TGCAGCGGACAGGGAGACACCGGGGAGCTGTTTTTT.

This chain connects TRBV27 to TRBJ2-5; D not resolved. V lost 2 bases to trimming and J lost 5 bases, with 9 bases between them. CDR1 MNHEY and CDR2 SMNVEV come from the germline V gene (reference sequence). The CDR3 is 13 residues long. The CDR3 spells CASSLIYGETQYF. The DNA of the CDR3 is TGTGCCAGCAGTTTAATCTACGGGGAGACCCAGTACTTC.

V usage is TRBV29-1 and J usage is TRBJ2-1; D is uncertain. The CDR3 totals 14 residues. Germline-derived CDR1 and CDR2 are SQVTM and ANQGSEA. The ends were cut back, 7 bases at V and 0 bases at J, with 13 bases in the middle. The CDR3 DNA sequence: TGCAGCGCGCGGTCGTTCCCCTCCTACAATGAGCAGTTCTTC. It yields the protein CSARSFPSYNEQFF.

V is TRBV4-1 and J is TRBJ2-1, with TRBD2 matching over 8 bases. The germline V gene encodes CDR1 MGHRA and CDR2 YSYEKL. V was pared by 3 bases and J by 5 bases, with 6 bases of the junction left unmatched. The CDR3 contains 15 residues. The CDR3, as DNA: TGCGCCAGCAGCCATAGCGGGGATGCAAACAATGAGCAGTTCTTC. It yields the protein CASSHSGDANNEQFF.

The V call is TRBV15, the J call TRBJ2-3; the match to TRBD1 covers 10 bases. Germline-derived CDR1 and CDR2 are LNHNV and YYDKDF (reference sequence). CDR3 size: 15 residues. V shed 5 bases, J shed 4 bases, and the junction held 6 bases outside the gene matches. CDR3 DNA sequence: TGTGCCACCAGCGGGGGACAGGGGATCGCAGATACGCAGTATTTT. This encodes CATSGGQGIADTQYF.

This clone was counted once. The rearrangement links TRBV25-1 to TRBJ2-3, with D possibly TRBD2 on 5 matching bases. V dropped 1 base and J dropped 7 bases, with 6 bases sitting between them. This CDR3 comprises 12 residues. Looked up from germline, CDR1 is MGHDK and CDR2 is SYGVNS. The CDR3 loop is CASSEWENTQYF. The CDR3 DNA reads TGTGCCAGCAGTGAATGGGAGAATACGCAGTATTTT.

V is TRBV11-2 and J is TRBJ2-7, with D possibly being TRBD1 (6 bases). CDR1 and CDR2 (germline): SGHAT, FQNNGV. The V end lost 0 bases, the J end lost 3 bases, and 9 bases lay between the germline ends. The length of the CDR3 is 14 residues. The CDR3 loop is CASSLDPGDYEQYF. The CDR3 nucleotides read TGTGCCAGCAGCTTAGATCCAGGGGACTACGAGCAGTACTTC.

The J gene is TRBJ1-2, the V gene TRBV29-1; possibly TRBD1 for D (5 bases). Germline CDR1 and CDR2: SQVTM and ANQGSEA. Trimming removed 7 bases at V and 2 bases at J, with 26 bases between. CDR3 length: 17 amino acids. The CDR3 nucleotides are TGCAGCGCATCCTCGGACTGGGGCAGCTCCGCCAACTATGGCTACACCTTC. The encoded protein is CSASSDWGSSANYGYTF.

The V and J genes are TRBV5-6 and TRBJ2-1, with D unresolved. The CDR3 loop spans 12 amino acids. V was shortened by 1 base and J by 7 bases, with 6 bases between the two germline ends. The germline V gene has CDR1 SGHDT and CDR2 YYEEEE. In nucleotides, the CDR3 is TGTGCCAGCAGCTTGTCCGTGAATGAGCAGTTCTTC. It translates to CASSLSVNEQFF. The full variable domain, rest sourced from reference TRBV5-6 and TRBJ2-1, is DAGVTQSPTHLIKTRGQQVTLRCSPKSGHDTVSWYQQALGQGPQFIFQYYEEEERQRGNFPDRFSGHQFPNYSSELNVNALLLGDSALYLCASSLSVNEQFFGPGTRLTVL.

The rearrangement joins TRBV11-1 to TRBJ2-5, with D unclear. The CDR3 length is 13 residues. Germline V gives CDR1 SGHAT, CDR2 FQDESV (reference sequence). V was pared by 2 bases and J by 2 bases, with 6 bases between. CDR3 nucleotides: TGTGCCAGCAGCTTATTAAATCAAGAGACCCAGTACTTC. This gives the protein CASSLLNQETQYF. The complete variable domain, with remaining parts taken from reference TRBV11-1 and TRBJ2-5, reads EAEVAQSPRYKITEKSQAVAFWCDPISGHATLYWYRQILGQGPELLVQFQDESVVDDSQLPKDRFSAERLKGVDSTLKIQPAELGDSAMYLCASSLLNQETQYFGPGTRLLVL.

The chain has TRBV5-1 and TRBJ2-7; D is uncertain. V shed 0 bases and J shed 2 bases, with 12 bases lying between them. CDR1 is SGHRS, CDR2 YFSETQ, per germline. The CDR3 spans 15 residues. Here the CDR3 DNA reads TGCGCCAGCAGCTTGGGAGACCCGAGACCCTACGAGCAGTACTTC. It translates to CASSLGDPRPYEQYF.

The chain is built from TRBV27 and TRBJ2-1; a weak D match, TRBD2 (6 bases). CDR3 size: 13 residues. V dropped 5 bases and J dropped 6 bases, with 11 bases sitting between them. CDR1 and CDR2 (germline): MNHEY, SMNVEV (reference sequence). The CDR3 nucleotides read TGTGCCAGCAGTGTGACTAGTCCCAATGAGCAGTTCTTC. Amino acid sequence: CASSVTSPNEQFF.

This clone was picked up one time. This chain connects TRBV5-1 to TRBJ1-5, with D tentatively TRBD1 (6 bases). Germline CDR1 is SGHRS and CDR2 is YFSETQ. The CDR3 runs to 14 residues. Deletions cut 4 bases from V and 1 base from J, with 9 bases between. This CDR3 is CASSPGTSNQPQHF. The CDR3 nucleotides are TGCGCCAGCAGCCCGGGGACAAGCAATCAGCCCCAGCATTTT.